This TCR beta chain was found in a study of Tregs in tolerant kidney transplant recipients. Germline values: CDR1 KGHSH, CDR2 LQKENI. This CDR3 is built from 13 residues. The V end lost 2 bases, the J end lost 7 bases, and 11 bases lay between the germline ends. Thawed PBMCs were FACS-sorted into unstimulated CD4+CD25+CD127- regulatory T cells, CD4+CD25- non-regulatory cells, CD4 and CD8 cells. Only in-frame clones appear in the TCRdb table, and some are missing; sequencing was by immunoSEQ multiplex PCR. The sample contains around 66,000 clones, 80% to 90% of which appear only once. Study-level points and caveats: Nucleotide sequences could not be compared across some patients' samples due to primer changes.

This clone has only one observation. Antigen: not known. V and J are TRBV18 and TRBJ1-2; D unclear. The origin of this receptor is a human donor who received a combined kidney and bone marrow transplant. Sequences were derived from Tregs from blood, sampled before the transplant. CDR3 amino acids: CASSPDGRAGYTF. DNA for the CDR3: TGTGCCAGCTCACCAGACGGAAGGGCTGGCTACACCTTC.